What follows are 9 T cell receptor beta chains derived from one specimen sequenced in a study of human T cells and chemical hapten exposure. TCRdb re-called the RACE reads with MiXCR, one entry per CDR3 protein. Among approximately 100,000 distinct CDR3 sequences listed, about 8.9% were seen once. Documented time point: pre-sensitization, week 0. Treatment here: therapeutic diphenylcyclopropenone sensitization with weekly scalp DPC. The sequences come from whole blood, collected in connection with sensitization to the hapten diphenylcyclopropenone (DPC). Every receptor here comes from a woman aged 40-49 years with alopecia areata. Some clones in this sample may be carry-over from other donors' samples.

This clonotype occurred many times. The CDR3 DNA follows: TGCGCCAGCAGCCAAGTGGGGGGTCCAGAGACCCAGTACTTC. Translation gives CASSQVGGPETQYF. The V and J genes are TRBV4-1 and TRBJ2-5, with D possibly TRBD2 on 6 matching bases. This CDR3 spans 14 amino acids. Germline CDR1 is MGHRA and CDR2 is YSYEKL. V lost 1 base to trimming and J lost 4 bases, with 10 bases between them.

This clonotype showed up just a few times. The chain combines TRBV27 with TRBJ1-1; D gene uncertain. With 2 bases removed from V and 5 bases from J, the gap between germline ends came to 15 bases. Germline CDR1 MNHEY, CDR2 SMNVEV (reference sequence). CDR3 size: 15 residues. The CDR3 nucleotides are TGTGCCAGCAGTTTAAGGTTCGAGGGTGTTACTGAAGCTTTCTTT. This codes for CASSLRFEGVTEAFF.

The genes are TRBV5-1 and TRBJ2-3; D is possibly TRBD2 (7 bases). This CDR3 is built from 15 residues. In germline, CDR1 is SGHRS, CDR2 YFSETQ. V gave up 0 bases and J gave up 6 bases, with 14 bases separating them. The CDR3 reads CASSLGQGREDTQYF. CDR3 nucleotide sequence: TGCGCCAGCAGCTTGGGGCAGGGGCGGGAGGATACGCAGTATTTT.

This clonotype occurred many times. The chain recombines TRBV15 with TRBJ2-3; D uncertain. In germline, CDR1 is LNHNV, CDR2 YYDKDF (reference sequence). The V gene lost 1 base and the J gene lost 4 bases, with 6 bases spanning the gap. The CDR3 contains 13 residues. CDR3 DNA sequence: TGTGCCACCAGCAGAGGGGGTTCAGATACGCAGTATTTT. It is translated as CATSRGGSDTQYF.

This clonotype was found many times. The junction shows a germline mismatch at one end, possibly a read error. The CDR3 reads CASRLDRERVRAFF. The CDR3 DNA sequence: TGCGCCAGCAGATTGGACAGGGAAAGGGTGCGTGCTTTCTTT. The chain uses TRBV5-1 and TRBJ1-1; the match to TRBD1 covers 8 bases. Germline V gene data show CDR1 as SGHRS and CDR2 as YFSETQ. The CDR3 totals 14 residues. The full variable domain, in which reference TRBV5-1 and TRBJ1-1 provide the parts outside the CDR3, is KAGVTQTPRYLIKTRGQQVTLSCSPISGHRSVSWYQQTPGQGLQFLFEYFSETQRNKGNFPGRFSGRQFSNSRSEMNVSTLELGDSALYLCASRLDRERVRAFFGQGTRLTVV.

In this sample, this clonotype turned up many times. V and J are TRBV10-1 and TRBJ2-5; D is uncertain. The CDR3 spans 12 residues. Between the trimmed V and J ends, which lost 6 bases and 1 base, there was a span of 6 bases. The germline gives CDR1 WNHNN, CDR2 SYGVQD (reference sequence). The CDR3 region is CASSDGQETQYF. The CDR3 nucleotides read TGCGCCAGCAGCGACGGCCAAGAGACCCAGTACTTC.

V gene TRBV7-2 combines with J gene TRBJ1-4, with TRBD1 matching over 10 bases. The V segment lost 5 bases and the J segment 7 bases; nucleotides outside the gene matches: 13. Germline CDR1 and CDR2: SGHTA and FQGNSA. This CDR3 is built from 17 residues. CDR3 nucleotide sequence: TGTGCCAGCAGCCGTTCTGAGGCGGGACAGGGGTCTGAAAAACTGTTTTTT. Translating it yields CASSRSEAGQGSEKLFF.

This clonotype came up many times. This chain uses TRBV5-4 with TRBJ1-2; D gene uncertain. The CDR3 is 15 residues long. V was clipped by 4 bases and J by 4 bases, with 17 bases between them. Germline assignment: CDR1 SGHNT and CDR2 YYREEE (reference sequence). The CDR3 loop is CASSPAESRAYGYTF. CDR3 DNA: TGTGCCAGCAGCCCCGCCGAGAGCCGGGCCTATGGCTACACCTTC.

The rearrangement joins TRBV27 to TRBJ2-2, with 7 bases aligning to TRBD2. The germline V gene encodes CDR1 MNHEY and CDR2 SMNVEV (reference sequence). This CDR3 is built from 17 residues. The V segment lost 6 bases and the J segment 8 bases; nucleotides outside the gene matches: 18. CDR3 loop: CASRPDPGRTTRGELFF. As DNA, the CDR3 is TGTGCCAGCAGACCCGATCCCGGGAGGACAACACGAGGGGAGCTGTTTTTT.